The subject of this entry is one T cell receptor beta chain. Its antigen is unidentified. This sample was taken from a study of T cells in narcolepsy. Whole-study context: Enrolled donors included narcolepsy type 1 or type 2 patients and healthy controls. Study observations and caveats: Autoreactive clonotypes reportedly recurred in blood of same and different patients, not controls. Comparing one patient's CSF and blood CD4+ clonotypes highlighted HCRT- and TRIB2-specific autoreactive clonotypes.

Measured with immunoSEQ multiplex PCR; TCRdb has only the in-frame clones, and not every one. Counted here are about 22,000 clones, about 80% occurring once; the ten biggest clones make up 4% to 4.5%. V dropped 4 bases and J dropped 0; count of bases not matched to a gene: 6. The CDR3 is 15 amino acids. CDR1 is SGHDT and CDR2 is YYEEEE in the germline V gene. This clonotype was sampled from a human donor in good health. The rearrangement links TRBV5-6 to TRBJ1-1; TRBD1 matches at 7 bases. The source material was memory (CD45RA-) CD4+ T cells from blood. CDR3: CASSGHRGLNTEAFF. The CDR3 region has the DNA TGTGCCAGCAGCGGCCACAGGGGCTTGAACACTGAAGCTTTCTTT.